This T cell receptor (beta chain) is drawn from a study of T cells expressing NK-cell markers. The overall study: TCR beta repertoires came from sorted CD3+CD56+NKG2C+, CD3+CD56+NKG2C- and CD3+CD56-NKG2C+ T cells.

The CDR3 contains 15 residues. The germline V gene encodes CDR1 GTSNPN and CDR2 SVGIG (reference sequence). Synthesis of TCR beta cDNA relied on 5'RACE template switching carrying UMIs. TCRdb re-called the 5' RACE reads and gives one entry per CDR3 protein, without DNA. The sample's table shows about 260,000 distinct CDR3 sequences. Study-wide findings and caveats: Dominant NKG2C+ clonotypes in 6 or 7 donors made up roughly 1.0-7.0% of CD8+ T cells. The CD3+CD56-NKG2C+ fraction of several donors was also led by these clonotypes.

Comments on this clonotype: Its cognate antigen is unknown.

The sequenced sample consisted of blood T cells: a sorted CD56 or NKG2C T cell subset, CD4+ or CD8+ T cells, or bulk PBMC T cells (not recorded which). The genes are TRBV30 and TRBJ1-4; lacking DNA, the TRBD1 call made by TCRdb goes unchecked. The sequence was obtained from a woman between 18 and 69 years old in good health. CDR3: CAWRGMVAGVEKLFF. Full variable domain (remainder filled in from reference TRBV30 and TRBJ1-4): SQTIHQWPATLVQPVGSPLSLECTVEGTSNPNLYWYRQAAGRGLQLLFYSVGIGQISSEVPQNLSASRPQDRQFILSSKKLLLSDSGFYLCAWRGMVAGVEKLFFGSGTQLSVL.